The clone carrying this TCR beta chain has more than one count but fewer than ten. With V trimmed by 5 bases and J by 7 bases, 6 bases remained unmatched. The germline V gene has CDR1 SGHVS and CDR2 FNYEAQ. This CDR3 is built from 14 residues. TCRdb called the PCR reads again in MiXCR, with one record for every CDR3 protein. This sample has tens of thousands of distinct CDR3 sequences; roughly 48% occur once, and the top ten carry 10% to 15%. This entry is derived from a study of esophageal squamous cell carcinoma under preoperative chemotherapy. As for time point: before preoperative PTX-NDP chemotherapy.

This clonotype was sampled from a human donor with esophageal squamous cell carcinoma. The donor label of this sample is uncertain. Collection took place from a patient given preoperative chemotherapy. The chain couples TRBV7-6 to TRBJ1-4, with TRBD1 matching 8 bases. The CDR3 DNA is TGTGCCAGCAGCCACAGGGGGGTTGGTGAAAAACTGTTTTTT. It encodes CASSHRGVGEKLFF.